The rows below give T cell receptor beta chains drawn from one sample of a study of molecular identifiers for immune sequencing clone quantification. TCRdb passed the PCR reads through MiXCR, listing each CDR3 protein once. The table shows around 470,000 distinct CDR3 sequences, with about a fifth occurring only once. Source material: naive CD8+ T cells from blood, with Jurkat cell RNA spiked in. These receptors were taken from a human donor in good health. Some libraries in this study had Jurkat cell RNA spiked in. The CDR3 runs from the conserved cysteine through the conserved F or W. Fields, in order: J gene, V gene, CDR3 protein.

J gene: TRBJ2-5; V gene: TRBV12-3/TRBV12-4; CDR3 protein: CASSLGRVGTQYF
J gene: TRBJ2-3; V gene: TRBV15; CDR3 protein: CATSGNRRGGLLSFTDTQYF
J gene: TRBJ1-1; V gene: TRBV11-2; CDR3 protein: CASSLIRTGTEAFF
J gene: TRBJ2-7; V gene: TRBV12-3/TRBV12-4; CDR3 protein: CASSPSWDRLSYEQYF
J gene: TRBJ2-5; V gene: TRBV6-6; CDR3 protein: CASSYDTRETQYF
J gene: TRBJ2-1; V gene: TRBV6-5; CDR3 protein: CASSTRTGPGEQFF
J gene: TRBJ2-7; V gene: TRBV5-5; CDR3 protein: CASSHLPGQGASYEQYF
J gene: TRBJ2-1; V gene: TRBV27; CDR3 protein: CASSLAGGFYNEQFF
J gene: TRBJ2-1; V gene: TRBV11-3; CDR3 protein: CASSPKEDNEQFF
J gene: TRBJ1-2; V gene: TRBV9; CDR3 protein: CASSVGTSPNYGYTF
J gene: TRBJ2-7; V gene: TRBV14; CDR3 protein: CASSQVSVPPGSYEQYF
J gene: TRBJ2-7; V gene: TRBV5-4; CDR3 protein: CASSLILGYEQYF
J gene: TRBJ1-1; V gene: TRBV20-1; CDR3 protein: CSGVGSEAFF
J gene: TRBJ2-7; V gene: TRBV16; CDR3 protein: CASSPAAGAEHEQYF
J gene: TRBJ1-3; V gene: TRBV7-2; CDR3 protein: CASSSHLTGSGNTIYF
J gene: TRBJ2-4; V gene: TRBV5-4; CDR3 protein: CASSHGVAKNIQYF
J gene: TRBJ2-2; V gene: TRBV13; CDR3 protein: CASSLFSLAAAGELFF
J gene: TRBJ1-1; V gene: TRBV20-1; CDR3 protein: CSAISRARNTEAFF
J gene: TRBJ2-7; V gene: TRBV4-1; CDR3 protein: CASSLTTGAISYEQYF
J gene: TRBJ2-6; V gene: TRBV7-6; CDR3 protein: CASSLEWGQGPSGANVLTF
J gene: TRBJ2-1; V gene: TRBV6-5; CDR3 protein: CASSYVRGPYNEQFF
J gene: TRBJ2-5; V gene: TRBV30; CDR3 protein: CAWRQGEETQYF
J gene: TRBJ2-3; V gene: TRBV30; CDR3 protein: CAWSVLSGTLSDTQYF
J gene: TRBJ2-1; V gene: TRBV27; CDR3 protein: CASSLSGTVYNEQFF
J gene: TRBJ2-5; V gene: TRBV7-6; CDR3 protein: CASSSADRGFRETQYF
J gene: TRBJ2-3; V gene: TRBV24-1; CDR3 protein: CATSPQGYEDTQYF
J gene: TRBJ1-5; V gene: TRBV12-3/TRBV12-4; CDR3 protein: CASSEAGQPQHF
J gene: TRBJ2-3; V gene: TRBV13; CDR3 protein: CASTIGAMDTQYF
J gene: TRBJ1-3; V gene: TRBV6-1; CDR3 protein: CASSEVRRSGNTIYF
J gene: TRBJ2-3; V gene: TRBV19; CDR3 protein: CASSIAGRGTGTQYF
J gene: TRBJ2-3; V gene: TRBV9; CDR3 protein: CASSSLVPDTQYF
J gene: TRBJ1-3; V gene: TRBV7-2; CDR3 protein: CASSVGTGGYTIYF